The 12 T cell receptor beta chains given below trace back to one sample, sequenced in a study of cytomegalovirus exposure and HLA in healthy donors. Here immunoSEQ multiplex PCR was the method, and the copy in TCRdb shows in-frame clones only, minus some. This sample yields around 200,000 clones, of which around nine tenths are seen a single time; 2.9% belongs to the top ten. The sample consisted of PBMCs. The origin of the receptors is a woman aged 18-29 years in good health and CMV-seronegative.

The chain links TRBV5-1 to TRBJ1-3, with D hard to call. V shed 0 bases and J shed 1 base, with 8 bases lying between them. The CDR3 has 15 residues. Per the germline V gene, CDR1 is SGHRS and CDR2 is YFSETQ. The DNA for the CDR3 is TGCGCCAGCAGCTTGGAAGGCGGGTCTGGAAACACCATATATTTT. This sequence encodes CASSLEGGSGNTIYF.

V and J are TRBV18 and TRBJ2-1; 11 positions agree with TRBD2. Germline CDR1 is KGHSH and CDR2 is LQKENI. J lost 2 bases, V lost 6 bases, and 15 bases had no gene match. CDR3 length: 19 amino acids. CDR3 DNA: TGTGCCAGCTCTTCCCGGGGGACCGGGACTAGCGGTACCTACAATGAGCAGTTCTTC. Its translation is CASSSRGTGTSGTYNEQFF.

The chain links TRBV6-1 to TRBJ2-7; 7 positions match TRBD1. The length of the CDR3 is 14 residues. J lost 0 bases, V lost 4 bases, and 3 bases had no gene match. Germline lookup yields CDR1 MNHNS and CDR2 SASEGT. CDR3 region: CASSGQGSSYEQYF. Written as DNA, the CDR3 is TGTGCCAGCAGTGGACAGGGAAGCTCCTACGAGCAGTACTTC.

This CDR3 is CASRLTGEAFF. The CDR3 region has the DNA TGTGCCAGCAGGCTGACAGGGGAAGCTTTCTTT. The chain has TRBV6-1 and TRBJ1-1; 7 bases fit TRBD1. The CDR3 loop spans 11 amino acids. Germline CDR1 reads MNHNS; CDR2 reads SASEGT. Unmatched junction bases numbered 3, after V lost 6 bases and J lost 8 bases.

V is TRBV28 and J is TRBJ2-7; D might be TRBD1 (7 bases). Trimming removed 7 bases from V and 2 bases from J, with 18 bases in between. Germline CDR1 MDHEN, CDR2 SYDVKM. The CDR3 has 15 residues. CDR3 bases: TGTGCCAGCATTGGCGCGGGACAGTATACCTACGAGCAGTACTTC. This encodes CASIGAGQYTYEQYF.

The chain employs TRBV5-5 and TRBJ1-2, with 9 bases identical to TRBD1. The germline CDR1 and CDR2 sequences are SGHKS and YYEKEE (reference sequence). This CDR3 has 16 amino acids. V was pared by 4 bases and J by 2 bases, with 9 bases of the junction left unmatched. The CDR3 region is CASSTQPGTGNYGYTF. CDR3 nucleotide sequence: TGTGCCAGCAGCACGCAACCAGGGACAGGGAACTATGGCTACACCTTC.

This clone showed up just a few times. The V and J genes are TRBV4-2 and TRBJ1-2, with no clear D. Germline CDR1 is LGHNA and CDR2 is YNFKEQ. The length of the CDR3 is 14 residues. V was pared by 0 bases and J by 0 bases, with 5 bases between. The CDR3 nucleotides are TGTGCCAGCAGCCAAGAAGTAGCTAACTATGGCTACACCTTC. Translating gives CASSQEVANYGYTF.

CDR3 sequence (DNA): TGTGCCAGCAGCTTAGAGGCGGGGGCGTTGAGTGGCTACACCTTC. It codes for CASSLEAGALSGYTF. The V call is TRBV7-9, the J call TRBJ1-2; D perhaps matches TRBD1 (6 bases). CDR1 SEHNR and CDR2 FQNEAQ come from the germline V gene (reference sequence). This CDR3 comprises 15 residues. V was trimmed by 1 base and J by 7 bases, leaving 16 bases between them.

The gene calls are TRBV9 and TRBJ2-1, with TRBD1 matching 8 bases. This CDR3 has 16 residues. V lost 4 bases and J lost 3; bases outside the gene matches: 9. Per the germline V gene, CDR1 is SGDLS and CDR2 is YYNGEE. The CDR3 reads CASSPGPGGLYNEQFF. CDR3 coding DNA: TGTGCCAGCAGCCCCGGGCCAGGGGGCCTCTACAATGAGCAGTTCTTC.

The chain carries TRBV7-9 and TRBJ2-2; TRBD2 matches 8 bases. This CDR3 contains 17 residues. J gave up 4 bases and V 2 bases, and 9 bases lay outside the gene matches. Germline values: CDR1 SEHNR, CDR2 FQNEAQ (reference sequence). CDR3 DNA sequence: TGTGCCAGCAGCTTACTCATCGTCGGGAGGGGCACCGGGGAGCTGTTTTTT. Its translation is CASSLLIVGRGTGELFF.

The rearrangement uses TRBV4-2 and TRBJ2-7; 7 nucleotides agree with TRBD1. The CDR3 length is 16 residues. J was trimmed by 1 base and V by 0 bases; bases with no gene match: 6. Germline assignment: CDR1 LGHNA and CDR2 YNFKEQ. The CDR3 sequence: CASSQEGPGQSYEQYF. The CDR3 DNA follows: TGTGCCAGCAGCCAAGAGGGCCCGGGACAGTCCTACGAGCAGTACTTC.

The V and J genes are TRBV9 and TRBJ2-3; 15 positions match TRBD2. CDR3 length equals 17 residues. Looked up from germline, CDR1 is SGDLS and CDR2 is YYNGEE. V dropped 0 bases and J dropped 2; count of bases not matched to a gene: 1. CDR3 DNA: TGTGCCAGCAGCGTAGGGACTAGCGGGAGGGTCACAGATACGCAGTATTTT. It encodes CASSVGTSGRVTDTQYF.